This entry describes one TCR beta chain. What it binds is unknown. Germline V gives CDR1 LNHDA, CDR2 SQIVND (reference sequence). V dropped 6 bases and J dropped 5 bases, with 16 bases sitting between them. This CDR3 spans 14 amino acids. The entry originates in a study of T cells in localized non-small cell lung cancer. The study's findings and limits: It was uninvolved adjacent lung that showed the highest T cell clonality, exceeding tumor.

Using immunoSEQ multiplex PCR, the repertoire was profiled, and TCRdb retains in-frame clones only, with some absent. Among tens of thousands of clones listed, 87% were seen once. This receptor was taken from a male donor older than 55 with stage I lung adenocarcinoma. The sample consisted of peripheral blood, taken before any cancer treatment. V and J are TRBV19 and TRBJ1-2, with a possible D match to TRBD1 (6 bases). The CDR3 DNA sequence: TGTGCCAGTAGAAACAGGGACCTACTATATGGCTACACCTTC. Its translation is CASRNRDLLYGYTF.